These T cell receptor beta chains were read from a single sample in a study of shared T cell receptors in the human thymus. The repertoire was sequenced with immunoSEQ multiplex PCR; TCRdb's copy has only in-frame clones and lacks some. The profile covers some 700,000 clones, with approximately 85% appearing a single time and over 0.008% taken by the ten largest. These sequences were also reported in another study, on human thymus T cells.

Sequenced sample: thymocytes. The receptors here all came from a girl younger than two with a congenital heart defect. The CDR3 runs from the conserved cysteine through the conserved F or W. The D gene is left open where the match is weak. Rows give clone size only sometimes, using once, few, many, or a class for an expanded clone.

>TRBJ1-2|-|-|TRBV5-6
TGTGCCAGCAGCGCCGATAACACTGACAAGCCCTCTAACTATGGCTACACCTTC
CASSADNTDKPSNYGYTF
>TRBJ1-3|few|-|TRBV4-3
TGCGCCAGCAGCCCCAGCTCGAGGGTTAGTTCTGGAAACACCATATATTTT
CASSPSSRVSSGNTIYF
>TRBJ2-5|-|TRBD2|TRBV10-2
TGCGCCAGCAGTGCCCCTAGCGGGTATATAATGGAAGAGACCCAGTACTTC
CASSAPSGYIMEETQYF
>TRBJ2-1|-|TRBD2|TRBV5-6
TGTGCCAGCAGCGGCGGGGGGGGAAACTACAATGAGCAGTTCTTC
CASSGGGGNYNEQFF
>TRBJ2-5|-|-|TRBV7-9
TGTGCCAGCAGCTTATGGGCAGGGACTGGAGAGACCCAGTACTTC
CASSLWAGTGETQYF
>TRBJ1-2|-|-|TRBV5-1
TGCGCCAGCAGCTTGGCCTTGGGGCAGACATACTATGGCTACACCTTC
CASSLALGQTYYGYTF
>TRBJ1-3|few|-|TRBV25-1
TGTGCCAGCAGTGGAAAAACAGGCCCGTCTGGAAACACCATATATTTT
CASSGKTGPSGNTIYF
>TRBJ1-2|-|TRBD1|TRBV6-1
TGTGCCAGCAGCCCCAGGGGGCAGCACTATGGCTACACCTTC
CASSPRGQHYGYTF
>TRBJ1-5|few|TRBD1|TRBV4-1
TGCGCCAGCAGCCGCTTAGAAGGAAGGGACAGGAGTAATCAGCCCCAGCATTTT
CASSRLEGRDRSNQPQHF
>TRBJ2-3|-|-|TRBV10-1
TGCGCCAGCAGTGCTGGCTTCTTCACAGATACGCAGTATTTT
CASSAGFFTDTQYF
>TRBJ2-7|-|-|TRBV5-1
TGCGCCAGCAGCTTGGCCGGTCGACAGTGGGGCTACGAGCAGTACTTC
CASSLAGRQWGYEQYF
>TRBJ1-1|-|-|TRBV7-4
TGTGCCAGCAGCTCCCACCGGGAGGGAGCCCTGAACACTGAAGCTTTCTTT
CASSSHREGALNTEAFF
>TRBJ2-1|-|TRBD1|TRBV18
TGTGCCAGCTCACCCCGGGACAGGGGCTACAATGAGCAGTTCTTC
CASSPRDRGYNEQFF
>TRBJ1-6|few|-|TRBV4-3
TGCGCCAGCAGCCAAGGGGGCCGGACGAGCTCCTATAATTCACCCCTCCACTTT
CASSQGGRTSSYNSPLHF
>TRBJ1-3|-|-|TRBV10-2
TGCGCCAGCAGTGAGTCGGGAGGTTTGCGAAACACCATATATTTT
CASSESGGLRNTIYF
>TRBJ2-3|once|-|TRBV13
TGTGCCAGCAGCTTATCTGGCGGAACTACAGATACGCAGTATTTT
CASSLSGGTTDTQYF
>TRBJ1-1|-|TRBD1|TRBV7-8
TGTGCCAGCAGCTTAGCCAGGGGGCTTGGGGTCGCGAACACTGAAGCTTTCTTT
CASSLARGLGVANTEAFF
>TRBJ2-1|-|-|TRBV19
TGTGCCAGTAGAGACAACCGATTCGCCAATGAGCAGTTCTTC
CASRDNRFANEQFF
>TRBJ1-1|-|-|TRBV6-4
TGTGCCAGCAGTGATCACGGACAGCGGGGAGCTTTCTTT
CASSDHGQRGAFF
>TRBJ2-2|-|-|TRBV7-2
TGTGCCAGCAGCTTCCGGGGAGCCGGGGAGCTGTTTTTT
CASSFRGAGELFF
>TRBJ1-4|-|TRBD1|TRBV6-5
TGTGCCAGCAGTTACTGGAGACAGGGCGCTGAAAAACTGTTTTTT
CASSYWRQGAEKLFF
>TRBJ2-5|few|TRBD1|TRBV5-6
TGTGCCAGCTCCGACAGGGAACAAGAGACCCAGTACTTC
CASSDREQETQYF
>TRBJ2-3|-|TRBD2|TRBV28
TGTGCCAGCAGGGGGGGGACAGATACGCAGTATTTT
CASRGGTDTQYF
>TRBJ2-7|-|-|TRBV28
TGTGCCAGCAGTTACAGGGATTCGACCTACGAGCAGTACTTC
CASSYRDSTYEQYF